This T cell receptor (beta chain) derives from a study of OX40 agonist ivuxolimab in advanced cancers. At the level of the study: Participants, approximately 81% male, averaged approximately 60 years of age, ranging from 23 to 79. Prior checkpoint blockade (anti-PD-1, anti-PD-L1 or anti-CTLA-4) was permitted; around 37% had it.

This clone is a singleton in its sample. Its specificity is not known. V was shortened by 4 bases and J by 0 bases, with 4 bases between the two germline ends. The CDR3 spans 13 residues. Germline CDR1 reads SGHVS; CDR2 reads FQNEAQ. The study's findings and limits: Which antigen the expanded peripheral T cells recognized is unknown. Mean expanded clone counts were higher in CD8+ than CD4+ T cells.

Measured with immunoSEQ multiplex PCR; TCRdb has only the in-frame clones, and not every one. The sample carries 82,000 or so clones, over 85% recorded once. Material: CD4+ or CD8+ T cells sorted from blood, obtained in a trial of the OX40 agonist ivuxolimab. This sequence was found in an adult with an advanced solid tumor such as melanoma, head and neck, liver or kidney cancer. V usage is TRBV7-8 and J usage is TRBJ1-3; the D is unclear. CDR3 protein: CASSYSSGNTIYF. The CDR3 DNA is TGTGCCAGCAGCTACAGCTCTGGAAACACCATATATTTT.